Listed here is a single T cell receptor beta chain. What it binds is not known. This record belongs to a study of cytomegalovirus exposure and HLA in healthy donors. PCR employed 60 Vbeta and 13 Jbeta primers. Profiling relied on immunoSEQ multiplex PCR, and the TCRdb table lists in-frame clones only, not all of them. The sample contains about 59,000 clones, around 89% of which appear only once. Overall study results and limits: Within a later analysis, the majority of CMV-associated TCR beta chains appeared HLA-restricted.

CDR3 length: 14 residues. Per germline, CDR1 MNHNS and CDR2 SASEGT. Trimming pared 10 bases from V and 0 bases from J, leaving 13 bases between. The material sequenced was PBMCs. This chain joins TRBV6-1 and TRBJ2-1, with D perhaps matching TRBD1 (6 bases). The TCR originated in a man aged 30-40 years in good health and CMV-seropositive. In DNA, the CDR3 is TGTGCCACCGCCGGGACAATCTCCTACAATGAGCAGTTCTTC. Translation gives CATAGTISYNEQFF.